The rows below give T cell receptor beta chains drawn from one sample of a study of immune evolution from preneoplasia to lung adenocarcinoma. Using immunoSEQ multiplex PCR, the repertoire was profiled, and TCRdb retains in-frame clones only, with some absent. This sample has around 5,700 clones, with around 74% found just once. The material sequenced was FFPE adjacent normal lung tissue. Every receptor here comes from a donor aged 70 or older with lung adenocarcinoma. Each CDR3 is given with its conserved first and last residue. Fields, in order: J gene, V gene, CDR3 protein.

j_gene: TRBJ2-7
v_gene: TRBV5-1
CDR3aa: CASSNGQRNFYEQYF

j_gene: TRBJ2-3
v_gene: TRBV5-4
CDR3aa: CASSLGTPPDTQYF

j_gene: TRBJ2-7
v_gene: TRBV13
CDR3aa: CASSPGRSGEQYF

j_gene: TRBJ2-7
v_gene: TRBV11-3
CDR3aa: CASSPPVLAGSYEQYF

j_gene: TRBJ1-1
v_gene: TRBV7-9
CDR3aa: CASSLEGQNTEAFF

j_gene: TRBJ2-1
v_gene: TRBV28
CDR3aa: CASGKLSGGANEQFF

j_gene: TRBJ2-1
v_gene: TRBV2
CDR3aa: CASSELQGENEQFF

j_gene: TRBJ1-2
v_gene: TRBV4-1
CDR3aa: CASSQDPGGTLIRYGYTF

j_gene: TRBJ2-3
v_gene: TRBV5-1
CDR3aa: CASNPHSGRASTDTQYF

j_gene: TRBJ1-5
v_gene: TRBV19
CDR3aa: CASSLGTAGDQPQHF

j_gene: TRBJ1-1
v_gene: TRBV18
CDR3aa: CASSPRGGGATEAFF

j_gene: TRBJ1-6
v_gene: TRBV11-3
CDR3aa: CASSSRTSGGTPLHF

j_gene: TRBJ1-1
v_gene: TRBV6-1
CDR3aa: CASSVRGGTEAFF

j_gene: TRBJ2-3
v_gene: TRBV18
CDR3aa: CASSAVTDTQYF

j_gene: TRBJ1-1
v_gene: TRBV4-2
CDR3aa: CASSQGQGPNTEAFF

j_gene: TRBJ1-2
v_gene: TRBV7-9
CDR3aa: CASSSTPTRVDGYTF

j_gene: TRBJ1-2
v_gene: TRBV19
CDR3aa: CASSPSYRDNGRGGYTF

j_gene: TRBJ1-6
v_gene: TRBV2
CDR3aa: CASSVGDSPLHF

j_gene: TRBJ2-3
v_gene: TRBV27
CDR3aa: CASRPRTVTSTDTQYF

j_gene: TRBJ1-5
v_gene: TRBV30
CDR3aa: CAWSVTGRNSNQPQHF

j_gene: TRBJ1-1
v_gene: TRBV7-8
CDR3aa: CASTPGNGNTEAFF

j_gene: TRBJ1-5
v_gene: TRBV28
CDR3aa: CASSLSPQPQHF

j_gene: TRBJ1-2
v_gene: TRBV28
CDR3aa: CASSSPSTGTYGYTF

j_gene: TRBJ1-6
v_gene: TRBV18
CDR3aa: CASSPRSSYNSPLHF

j_gene: TRBJ1-1
v_gene: TRBV30
CDR3aa: CAWAANTEAFF

j_gene: TRBJ1-2
v_gene: TRBV29-1
CDR3aa: CSDSLGGDYGYTF

j_gene: TRBJ2-3
v_gene: TRBV30
CDR3aa: CAWSVYTDTQYF

j_gene: TRBJ2-1
v_gene: TRBV4-2
CDR3aa: CASSQDTESSYNEQFF

j_gene: TRBJ2-1
v_gene: TRBV20-1
CDR3aa: CSARYDNEQFF

j_gene: TRBJ2-5
v_gene: TRBV2
CDR3aa: CASLGQEETQYF

j_gene: TRBJ1-4
v_gene: TRBV5-1
CDR3aa: CASSLGGSTNEKLFF

j_gene: TRBJ2-2
v_gene: TRBV12-5
CDR3aa: CASARDSANTGELFF

j_gene: TRBJ1-1
v_gene: TRBV27
CDR3aa: CASSLTGDEAFF

j_gene: TRBJ2-7
v_gene: TRBV27
CDR3aa: CASSKGTSLREQYF

j_gene: TRBJ2-4
v_gene: TRBV7-9
CDR3aa: CASSLGGTYDIQYF

j_gene: TRBJ1-2
v_gene: TRBV29-1
CDR3aa: CSAYPGQLSGYTF

j_gene: TRBJ2-3
v_gene: TRBV28
CDR3aa: CASSSPTDTQYF

j_gene: TRBJ1-4
v_gene: TRBV19
CDR3aa: CASRPWTGRSEKLFF

j_gene: TRBJ1-2
v_gene: TRBV15
CDR3aa: CATSLGRSGYTF

j_gene: TRBJ2-1
v_gene: TRBV18
CDR3aa: CASSPPQGPAIVEQFF

j_gene: TRBJ1-5
v_gene: TRBV30
CDR3aa: CAWKLPGTGGQPQHF

j_gene: TRBJ2-1
v_gene: TRBV7-3
CDR3aa: CASSLNSGSLGEQFF

j_gene: TRBJ2-4
v_gene: TRBV4-1
CDR3aa: CASSRDRLAKNIQYF

j_gene: TRBJ2-3
v_gene: TRBV19
CDR3aa: CASIGLGTDTQYF

j_gene: TRBJ1-5
v_gene: TRBV30
CDR3aa: CAWSSLYSNQPQHF

j_gene: TRBJ2-7
v_gene: TRBV29-1
CDR3aa: CSVGTPLKAYEQYF

j_gene: TRBJ2-7
v_gene: TRBV7-2
CDR3aa: CASSLSLVRSYEQYF

j_gene: TRBJ1-5
v_gene: TRBV30
CDR3aa: CAWSVGAHQPQHF

j_gene: TRBJ1-2
v_gene: TRBV4-1
CDR3aa: CASSSQGQGYGYTF

j_gene: TRBJ1-1
v_gene: TRBV6-6
CDR3aa: CASSPRTGPTEAFF

j_gene: TRBJ1-2
v_gene: TRBV20-1
CDR3aa: CSAGHRVGYTF

j_gene: TRBJ2-7
v_gene: TRBV5-6
CDR3aa: CASSLRNSYEQYF

j_gene: TRBJ1-1
v_gene: TRBV5-1
CDR3aa: CASSRFGTLDTEAFF

j_gene: TRBJ1-2
v_gene: TRBV18
CDR3aa: CASRRSPAGNYGYTF

j_gene: TRBJ1-1
v_gene: TRBV18
CDR3aa: CASSPGTAKSEAFF

j_gene: TRBJ1-4
v_gene: TRBV6-1
CDR3aa: CASAGTAYEKLFF

j_gene: TRBJ1-5
v_gene: TRBV7-8
CDR3aa: CASSLVRTTSNQPQHF

j_gene: TRBJ2-3
v_gene: TRBV11-2
CDR3aa: CASSRKLAGAHTDTQYF

j_gene: TRBJ2-1
v_gene: TRBV23-1
CDR3aa: CASSHPAGGLHRYNEQFF